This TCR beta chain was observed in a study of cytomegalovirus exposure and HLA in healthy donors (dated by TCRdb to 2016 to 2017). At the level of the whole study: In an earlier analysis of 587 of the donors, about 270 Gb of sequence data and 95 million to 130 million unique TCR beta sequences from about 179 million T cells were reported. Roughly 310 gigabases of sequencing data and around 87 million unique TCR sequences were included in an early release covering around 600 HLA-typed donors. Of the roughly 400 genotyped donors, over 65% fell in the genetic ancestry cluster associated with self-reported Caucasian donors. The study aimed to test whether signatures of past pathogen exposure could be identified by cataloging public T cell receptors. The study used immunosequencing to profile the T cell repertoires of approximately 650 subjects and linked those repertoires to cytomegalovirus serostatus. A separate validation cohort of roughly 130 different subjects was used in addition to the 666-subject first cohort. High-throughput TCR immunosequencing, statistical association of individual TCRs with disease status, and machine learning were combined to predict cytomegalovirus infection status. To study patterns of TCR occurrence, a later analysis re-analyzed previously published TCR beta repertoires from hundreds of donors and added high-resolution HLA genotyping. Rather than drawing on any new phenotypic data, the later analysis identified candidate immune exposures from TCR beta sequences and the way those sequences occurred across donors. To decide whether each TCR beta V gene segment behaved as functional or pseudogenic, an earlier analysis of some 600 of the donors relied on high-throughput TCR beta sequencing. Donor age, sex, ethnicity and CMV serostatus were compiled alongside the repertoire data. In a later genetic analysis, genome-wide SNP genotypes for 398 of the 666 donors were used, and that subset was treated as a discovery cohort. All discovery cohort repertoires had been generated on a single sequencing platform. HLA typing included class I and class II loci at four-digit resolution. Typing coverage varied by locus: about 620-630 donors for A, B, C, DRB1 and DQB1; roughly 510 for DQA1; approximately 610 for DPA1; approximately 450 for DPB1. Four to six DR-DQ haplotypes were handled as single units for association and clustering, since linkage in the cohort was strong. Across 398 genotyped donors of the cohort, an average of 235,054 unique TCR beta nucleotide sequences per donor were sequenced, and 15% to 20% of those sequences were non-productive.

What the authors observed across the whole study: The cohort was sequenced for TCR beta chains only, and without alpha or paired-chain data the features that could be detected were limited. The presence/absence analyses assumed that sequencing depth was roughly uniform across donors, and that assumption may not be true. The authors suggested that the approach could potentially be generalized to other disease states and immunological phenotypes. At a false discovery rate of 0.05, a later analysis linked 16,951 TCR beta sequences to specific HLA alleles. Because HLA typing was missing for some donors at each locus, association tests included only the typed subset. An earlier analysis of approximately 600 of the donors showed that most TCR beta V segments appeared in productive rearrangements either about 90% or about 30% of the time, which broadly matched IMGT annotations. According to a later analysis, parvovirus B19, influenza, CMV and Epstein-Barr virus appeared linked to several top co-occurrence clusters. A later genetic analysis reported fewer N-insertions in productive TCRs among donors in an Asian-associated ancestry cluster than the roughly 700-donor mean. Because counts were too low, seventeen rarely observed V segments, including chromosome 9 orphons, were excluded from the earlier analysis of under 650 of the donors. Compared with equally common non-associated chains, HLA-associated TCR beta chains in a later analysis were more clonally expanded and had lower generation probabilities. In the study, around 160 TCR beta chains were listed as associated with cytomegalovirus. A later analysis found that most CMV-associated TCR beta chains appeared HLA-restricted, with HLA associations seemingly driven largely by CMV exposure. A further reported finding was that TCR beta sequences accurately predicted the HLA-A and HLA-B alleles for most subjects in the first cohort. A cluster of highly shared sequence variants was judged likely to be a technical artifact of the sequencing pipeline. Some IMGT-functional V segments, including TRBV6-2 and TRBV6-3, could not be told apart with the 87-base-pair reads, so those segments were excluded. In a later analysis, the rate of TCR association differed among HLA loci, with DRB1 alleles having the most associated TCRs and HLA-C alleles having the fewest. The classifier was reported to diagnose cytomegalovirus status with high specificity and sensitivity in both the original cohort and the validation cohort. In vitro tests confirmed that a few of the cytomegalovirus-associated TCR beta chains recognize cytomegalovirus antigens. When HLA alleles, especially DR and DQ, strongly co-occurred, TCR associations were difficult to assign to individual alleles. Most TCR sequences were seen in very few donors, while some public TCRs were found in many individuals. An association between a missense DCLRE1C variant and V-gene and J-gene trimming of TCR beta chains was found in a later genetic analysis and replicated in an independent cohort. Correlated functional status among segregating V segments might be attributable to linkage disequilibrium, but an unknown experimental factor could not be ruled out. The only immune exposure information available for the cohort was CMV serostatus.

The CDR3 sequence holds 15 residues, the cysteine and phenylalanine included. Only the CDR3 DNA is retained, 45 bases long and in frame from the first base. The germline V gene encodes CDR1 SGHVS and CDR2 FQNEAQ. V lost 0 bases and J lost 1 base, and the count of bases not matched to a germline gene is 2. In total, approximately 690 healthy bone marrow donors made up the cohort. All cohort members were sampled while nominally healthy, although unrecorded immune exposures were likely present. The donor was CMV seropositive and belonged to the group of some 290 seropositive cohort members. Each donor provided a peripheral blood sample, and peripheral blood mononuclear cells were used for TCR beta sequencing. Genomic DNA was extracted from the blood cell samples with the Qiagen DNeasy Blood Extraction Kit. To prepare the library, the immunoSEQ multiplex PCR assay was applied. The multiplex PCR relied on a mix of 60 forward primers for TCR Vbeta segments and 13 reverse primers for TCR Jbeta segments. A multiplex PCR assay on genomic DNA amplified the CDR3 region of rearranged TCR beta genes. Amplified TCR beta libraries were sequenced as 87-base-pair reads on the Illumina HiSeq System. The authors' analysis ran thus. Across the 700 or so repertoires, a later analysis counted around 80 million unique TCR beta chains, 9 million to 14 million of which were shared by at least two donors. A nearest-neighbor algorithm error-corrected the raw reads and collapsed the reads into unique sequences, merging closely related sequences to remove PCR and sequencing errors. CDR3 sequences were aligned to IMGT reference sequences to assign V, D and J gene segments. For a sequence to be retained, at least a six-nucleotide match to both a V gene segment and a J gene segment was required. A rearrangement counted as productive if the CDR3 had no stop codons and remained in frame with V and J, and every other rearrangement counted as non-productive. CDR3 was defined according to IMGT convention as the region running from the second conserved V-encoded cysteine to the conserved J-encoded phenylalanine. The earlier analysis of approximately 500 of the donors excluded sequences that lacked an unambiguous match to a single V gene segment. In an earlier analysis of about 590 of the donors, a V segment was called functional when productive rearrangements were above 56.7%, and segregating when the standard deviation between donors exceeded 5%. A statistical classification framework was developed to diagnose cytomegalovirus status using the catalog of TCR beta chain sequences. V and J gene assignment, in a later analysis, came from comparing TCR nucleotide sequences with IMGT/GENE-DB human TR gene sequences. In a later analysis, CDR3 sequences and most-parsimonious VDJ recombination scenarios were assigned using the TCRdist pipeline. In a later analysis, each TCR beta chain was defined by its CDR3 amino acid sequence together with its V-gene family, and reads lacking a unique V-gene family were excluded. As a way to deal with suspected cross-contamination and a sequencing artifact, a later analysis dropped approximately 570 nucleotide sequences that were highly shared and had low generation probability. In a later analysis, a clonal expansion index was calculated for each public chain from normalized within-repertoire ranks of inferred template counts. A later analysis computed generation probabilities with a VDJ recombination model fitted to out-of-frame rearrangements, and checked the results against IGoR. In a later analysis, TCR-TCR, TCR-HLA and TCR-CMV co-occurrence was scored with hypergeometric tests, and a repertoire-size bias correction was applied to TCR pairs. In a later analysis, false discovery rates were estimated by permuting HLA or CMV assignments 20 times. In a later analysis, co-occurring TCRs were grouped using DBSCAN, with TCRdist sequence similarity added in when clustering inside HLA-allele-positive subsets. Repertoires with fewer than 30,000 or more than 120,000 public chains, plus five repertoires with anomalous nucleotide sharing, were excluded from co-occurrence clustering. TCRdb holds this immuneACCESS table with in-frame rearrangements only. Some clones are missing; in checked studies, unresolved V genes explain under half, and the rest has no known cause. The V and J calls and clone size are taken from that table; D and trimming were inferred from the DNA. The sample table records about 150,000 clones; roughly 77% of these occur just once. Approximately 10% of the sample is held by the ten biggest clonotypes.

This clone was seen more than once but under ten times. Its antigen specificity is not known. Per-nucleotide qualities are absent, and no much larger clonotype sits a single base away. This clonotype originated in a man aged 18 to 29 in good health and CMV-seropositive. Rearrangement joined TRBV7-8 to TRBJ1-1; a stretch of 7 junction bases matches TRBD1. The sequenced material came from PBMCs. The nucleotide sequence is TGTGCCAGCAGCTTAGCGGGGACAGCGAACACTGAAGCTTTCTTT. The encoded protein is CASSLAGTANTEAFF.